This record looks at one T cell receptor (beta chain) sequence and its context. The antigen remains unidentified. Assay used: immunoSEQ multiplex PCR; TCRdb lists only in-frame clones, some missing. Counted here are around 300,000 clones, around 90% occurring once; the ten biggest clones make up 15% to 20%. The sample comes from a study of shared clonotypes between healthy human individuals. Study-wide background: CD4 naive and CD4 memory each took three plates per donor, while CD8 naive took two and CD8 memory one. Study conclusions and caveats: Limitation of the genetic and exposure-history diversity represented came from the few donors. Richness estimates generally favored naive over memory subsets.

The CDR3 spans 15 residues. Trimming removed 2 bases from V and 8 bases from J; junction bases left unmatched: 11. Germline lookup yields CDR1 WSHSY and CDR2 SAAADI. V and J are TRBV10-2 and TRBJ1-2; TRBD1 matches at 7 bases. The sequence was collected from a man between 18 and 29 years old in good health. The sequencing input was memory CD8+ T cells sorted from blood. Subset: CD45RO+ cells pooled with CCR7-negative TemRA cells. Here the CDR3 reads CASSEVEAQGEGYTF. The DNA for the CDR3 is TGCGCCAGCAGTGAGGTCGAAGCGCAGGGGGAAGGCTACACCTTC.